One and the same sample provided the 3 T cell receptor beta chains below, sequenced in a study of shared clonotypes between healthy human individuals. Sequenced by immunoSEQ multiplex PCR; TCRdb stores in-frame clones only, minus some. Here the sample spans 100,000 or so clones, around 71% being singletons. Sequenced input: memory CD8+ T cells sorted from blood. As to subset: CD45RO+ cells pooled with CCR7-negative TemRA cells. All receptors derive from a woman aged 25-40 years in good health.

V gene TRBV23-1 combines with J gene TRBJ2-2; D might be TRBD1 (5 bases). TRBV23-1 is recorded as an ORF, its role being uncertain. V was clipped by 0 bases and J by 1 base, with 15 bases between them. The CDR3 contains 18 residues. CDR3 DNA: TGCGCCAGCAGTCAATCGCGATACTTAACAGGGAACACCGGGGAGCTGTTTTTT. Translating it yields CASSQSRYLTGNTGELFF.

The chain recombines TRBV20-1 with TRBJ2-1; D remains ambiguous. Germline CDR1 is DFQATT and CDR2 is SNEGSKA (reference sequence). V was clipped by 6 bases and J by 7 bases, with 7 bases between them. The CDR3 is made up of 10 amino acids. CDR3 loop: CSAGLNEQFF. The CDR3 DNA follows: TGCAGTGCCGGTCTAAATGAGCAGTTCTTC.

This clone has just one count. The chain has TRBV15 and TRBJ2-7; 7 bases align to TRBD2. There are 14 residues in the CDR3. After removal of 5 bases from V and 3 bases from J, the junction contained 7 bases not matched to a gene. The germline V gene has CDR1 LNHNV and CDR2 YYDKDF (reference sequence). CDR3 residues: CATSLGLVFYEQYF. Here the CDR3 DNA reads TGTGCCACCAGCCTAGGACTAGTATTCTACGAGCAGTACTTC. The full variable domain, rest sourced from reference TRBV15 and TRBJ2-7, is DAMVIQNPRYQVTQFGKPVTLSCSQTLNHNVMYWYQQKSSQAPKLLFHYYDKDFNNEADTPDNFQSRRPNTSFCFLDIRSPGLGDTAMYLCATSLGLVFYEQYFGPGTRLTVT.